A selection of T cell receptor beta chains follows, all from one sample in a study of shared T cell receptors in the human thymus. The method was immunoSEQ multiplex PCR; TCRdb's version includes in-frame clones alone and lacks a portion of them. The data show about 660,000 clones, more than 75% seen once. The same sample was also used in a study of human thymus T cells.

Material: thymocytes. The receptors originated from a boy younger than two with a congenital heart defect. Each CDR3 is given with its conserved first and last residue. The D gene is left open where the match is weak. Clone size is stated in some rows and not others, as once, few, many or a class when expanded.

abundance	v_gene	d_gene	j_gene	len	CDR3aa
NA	TRBV11-2	TRBD1	TRBJ2-7	16	CASSLDGTGGGYEQYF
NA	TRBV20-1	NA	TRBJ2-7	10	CSARFGEQYF
NA	TRBV27	NA	TRBJ2-7	15	CASSVRRSVSYEQYF
once	TRBV7-9	TRBD1	TRBJ2-7	14	CASSSGQGIYEQYF
NA	TRBV5-4	TRBD2	TRBJ2-3	16	CASSLAGGRVPDTQYF
NA	TRBV4-3	NA	TRBJ1-1	18	CASSQEKGQWTLDTEAFF
NA	TRBV25-1	NA	TRBJ2-5	14	CASSDTVSKETQYF
NA	TRBV25-1	NA	TRBJ2-7	16	CASSEWGAGDYYEQYF
NA	TRBV20-1	NA	TRBJ1-1	11	CSAARGKEAFF
NA	TRBV11-2	NA	TRBJ2-4	18	CASSLKPPLGLAKNIQYF
NA	TRBV12-5	TRBD2	TRBJ2-3	16	CASEGLAGVGTDTQYF
NA	TRBV19	NA	TRBJ2-2	17	CASTPIYGGHLPGELFF
once	TRBV27	TRBD2	TRBJ2-7	16	CASSPQVAGGPYEQYF
NA	TRBV7-2	NA	TRBJ2-7	11	CASSPKREQYF
NA	TRBV11-2	TRBD2	TRBJ2-5	17	CASSLEASGRARETQYF
NA	TRBV4-2	NA	TRBJ2-2	18	CASSQERGREANTGELFF
NA	TRBV2	NA	TRBJ1-2	19	CASSEGGTGSHRNCYGYTF
NA	TRBV6-1	TRBD1	TRBJ2-1	14	CATPLGQGYNEQFF
NA	TRBV9	NA	TRBJ1-2	13	CASSVDGGAGYTF
once	TRBV6-4	TRBD2	TRBJ2-7	14	CASSLSGSGGQQYF
NA	TRBV7-8	TRBD1	TRBJ2-3	17	CASSLTRGQGLTDTQYF
NA	TRBV20-1	NA	TRBJ2-7	11	CSARDPNEQYF
NA	TRBV7-2	TRBD1	TRBJ2-6	13	CASSSKGDSARTF
once	TRBV9	TRBD1	TRBJ2-1	17	CASSVGNRQGAYNEQFF
NA	TRBV5-6	TRBD1	TRBJ1-1	16	CASSLGTGSDGTEAFF
few	TRBV4-3	TRBD2	TRBJ2-7	15	CASSQRLAGGHEQYF
NA	TRBV15	TRBD1	TRBJ1-3	18	CATSRDFRGSRRGNTIYF
NA	TRBV5-1	NA	TRBJ2-1	12	CASSLTRTEQFF
NA	TRBV4-2	TRBD2	TRBJ2-5	18	CASSQDRGLAGTEETQYF
few	TRBV28	NA	TRBJ1-1	17	CASSLWRGGRMNTEAFF
NA	TRBV5-6	TRBD1	TRBJ1-5	14	CASSADRVDQPQHF
NA	TRBV5-1	NA	TRBJ2-7	13	CASTLDSPYEQYF
NA	TRBV19	TRBD1	TRBJ2-2	16	CASTRTGGPTSGELFF
NA	TRBV7-9	NA	TRBJ2-7	11	CASSSQYEQYF
NA	TRBV7-9	NA	TRBJ1-5	18	CASSLVPVAGEPNQPQHF
NA	TRBV19	TRBD2	TRBJ2-7	17	CASSIGTSGRPDYEQYF
NA	TRBV25-1	NA	TRBJ1-5	15	CASAPAGAALQPQHF
NA	TRBV6-1	NA	TRBJ1-5	15	CASRLRLRVNQPQHF
NA	TRBV30	NA	TRBJ1-1	18	CAWSTPWGRWGGGTEAFF
NA	TRBV7-2	NA	TRBJ2-2	16	CASSNRTAIGSGELFF
NA	TRBV14	TRBD1	TRBJ1-2	16	CASSQGNKQGADGYTF
NA	TRBV5-1	TRBD1	TRBJ2-2	16	CASSLVGTGDTGELFF
NA	TRBV5-1	TRBD1	TRBJ1-3	16	CASSLGGGYSGNTIYF
NA	TRBV6-5	TRBD1	TRBJ1-1	14	CASSHRGRRTEAFF
NA	TRBV7-2	TRBD2	TRBJ2-3	16	CASSSKGTRRTDTQYF
NA	TRBV27	TRBD2	TRBJ2-7	20	CASSSRPGLAGVRGLYEQYF
NA	TRBV27	TRBD2	TRBJ2-7	16	CASSPPPYSGGYEQYF
NA	TRBV6-4	TRBD1	TRBJ2-1	15	CASSSGQGRYNEQFF
NA	TRBV7-6	TRBD2	TRBJ2-2	16	CASSLLGGEGTGELFF
NA	TRBV5-4	TRBD2	TRBJ2-7	15	CASSLGRAKNYEQYF
NA	TRBV10-2	TRBD2	TRBJ2-1	16	CASSDPSGRSYNEQFF
NA	TRBV2	NA	TRBJ2-2	15	CASLPGPRNTGELFF